The clone carrying this TCR beta chain was counted only a few times. The sample originates from a study of T-cell memory formation after mild COVID-19. TCRdb reanalysed the 5' RACE reads using MiXCR and keeps one entry per CDR3 protein. The sample holds 120,000 or so distinct CDR3 sequences, 16% seen once. This CDR3 comprises 15 residues. Per germline, CDR1 LGHNA and CDR2 YSLEER. V was clipped by 0 bases and J by 4 bases; unmatched bases: 5. Sequencing was performed on PBMCs or a T cell subset sorted from them (not recorded which). This clonotype originated in an adult woman who had mild COVID-19 (a few samples of this study predate the infection). Cell type and time point are not known. The genes are TRBV4-3 and TRBJ1-1; 7 nucleotides align to TRBD1. Here the CDR3 DNA reads TGCGCCAGCAGCCAAGATTGGACAGGCGGCACTGAAGCTTTCTTT. Translated: CASSQDWTGGTEAFF.